This T cell receptor (beta chain) was observed in a study of T-cell memory formation after mild COVID-19. This CDR3 is built from 16 residues. The V and J ends lost 5 bases and 8 bases, in that order; junction bases with no gene match: 13. The germline V gene has CDR1 KGHSH and CDR2 LQKENI. One entry per CDR3 protein, called by TCRdb with MiXCR from the 5' RACE reads. The sample has 190,000 or so distinct CDR3 sequences; 10% are singletons. Sequencing was done on a sample of PBMCs or a T cell subset sorted from them (not recorded which). The rearrangement links TRBV18 to TRBJ1-4, with TRBD1 matching 8 bases. This receptor was taken from a young man who had mild COVID-19 (a few samples of this study predate the infection). Cell type and time point are not known. The DNA of the CDR3 is TGTGCCAGCTCATCTTTCTCCGGGACAGGACTAGAAAAACTGTTTTTT. It codes for CASSSFSGTGLEKLFF.